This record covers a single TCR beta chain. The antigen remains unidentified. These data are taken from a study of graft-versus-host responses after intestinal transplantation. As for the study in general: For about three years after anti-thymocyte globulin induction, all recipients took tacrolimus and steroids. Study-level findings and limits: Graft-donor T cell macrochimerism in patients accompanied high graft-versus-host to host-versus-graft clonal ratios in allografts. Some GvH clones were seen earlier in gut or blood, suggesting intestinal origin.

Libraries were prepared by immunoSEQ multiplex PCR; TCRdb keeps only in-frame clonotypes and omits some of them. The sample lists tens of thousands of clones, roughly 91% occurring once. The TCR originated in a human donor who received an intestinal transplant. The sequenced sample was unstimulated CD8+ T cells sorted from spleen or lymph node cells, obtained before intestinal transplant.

The CDR3 region has the DNA TGTGCCAGCAGCTTAGCTCGGGGGGACACTGAAGCTTTCTTT. It specifies CASSLARGDTEAFF. The chain is built from TRBV7-8 and TRBJ1-1, with D tentatively TRBD1 (5 bases). The CDR3 contains 14 residues. V was pared by 0 bases and J by 3 bases, with 8 bases between. Looked up from germline, CDR1 is SGHVS and CDR2 is FQNEAQ.